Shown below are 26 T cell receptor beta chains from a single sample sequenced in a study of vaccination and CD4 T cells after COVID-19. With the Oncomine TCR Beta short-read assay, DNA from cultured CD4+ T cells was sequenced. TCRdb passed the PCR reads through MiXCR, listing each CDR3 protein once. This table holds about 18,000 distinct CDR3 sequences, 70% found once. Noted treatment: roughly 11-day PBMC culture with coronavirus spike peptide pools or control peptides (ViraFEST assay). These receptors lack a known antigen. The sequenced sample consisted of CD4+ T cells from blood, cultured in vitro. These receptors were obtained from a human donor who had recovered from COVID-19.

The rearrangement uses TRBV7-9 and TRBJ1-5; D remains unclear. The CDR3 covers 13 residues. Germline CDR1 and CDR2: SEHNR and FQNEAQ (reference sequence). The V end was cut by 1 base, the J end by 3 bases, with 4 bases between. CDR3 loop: CASSLGINQPQHF. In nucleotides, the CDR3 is TGTGCCAGCAGCTTAGGGATCAATCAGCCCCAGCATTTT.

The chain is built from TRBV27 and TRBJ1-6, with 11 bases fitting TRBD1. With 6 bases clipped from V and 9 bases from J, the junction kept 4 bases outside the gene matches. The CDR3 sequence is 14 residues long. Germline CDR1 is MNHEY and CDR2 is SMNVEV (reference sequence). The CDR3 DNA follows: TGTGCCAGCAGCCTTGGGACAGGGGGTTCACCCCTCCACTTT. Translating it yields CASSLGTGGSPLHF.

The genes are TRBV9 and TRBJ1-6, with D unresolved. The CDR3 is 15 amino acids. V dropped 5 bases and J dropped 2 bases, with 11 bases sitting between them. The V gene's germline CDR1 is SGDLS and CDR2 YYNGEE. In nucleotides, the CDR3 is TGTGCCAGCAGTCGCACCGGGACCTATAATTCACCCCTCCACTTT. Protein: CASSRTGTYNSPLHF.

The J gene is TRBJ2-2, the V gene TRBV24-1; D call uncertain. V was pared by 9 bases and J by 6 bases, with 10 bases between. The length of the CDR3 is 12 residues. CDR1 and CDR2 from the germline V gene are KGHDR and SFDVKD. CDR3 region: CATSGWPGELFF. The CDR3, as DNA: TGTGCCACCTCCGGGTGGCCCGGGGAGCTGTTTTTT.

CDR3 loop: CSARGSFNQPQHF. The DNA for the CDR3 is TGCAGTGCTAGAGGCTCTTTCAATCAGCCCCAGCATTTT. The J gene is TRBJ1-5, the V gene TRBV20-1; D gene uncertain. The germline CDR1 and CDR2 sequences are DFQATT and SNEGSKA (reference sequence). V lost 1 base, J lost 3 bases, and 7 bases lay in between. The CDR3 is 13 residues long.

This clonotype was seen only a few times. The chain's CDR3 is CAWSVGQNQPQHF. The CDR3 coding sequence is TGTGCCTGGAGTGTCGGCCAGAATCAGCCCCAGCATTTT. The chain is built from TRBV30 and TRBJ1-5, with no clear D. Germline lookup yields CDR1 GTSNPN and CDR2 SVGIG (reference sequence). V was cut by 0 bases and J by 4 bases, with 7 bases left in between. The CDR3 is 13 amino acids.

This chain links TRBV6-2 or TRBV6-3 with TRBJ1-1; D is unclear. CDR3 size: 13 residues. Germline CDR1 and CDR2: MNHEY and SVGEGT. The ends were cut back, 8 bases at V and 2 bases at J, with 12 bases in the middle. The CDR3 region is CASARVDNTEAFF. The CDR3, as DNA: TGTGCCAGCGCCCGAGTGGATAACACTGAAGCTTTCTTT.

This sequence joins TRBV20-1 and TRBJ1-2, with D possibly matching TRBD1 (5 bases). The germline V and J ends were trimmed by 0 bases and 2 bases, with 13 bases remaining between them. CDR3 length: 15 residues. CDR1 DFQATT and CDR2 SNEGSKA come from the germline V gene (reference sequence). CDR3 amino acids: CSARDRSGTNYGYTF. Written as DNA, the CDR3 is TGCAGTGCTAGAGATCGGTCAGGGACCAACTATGGCTACACCTTC.

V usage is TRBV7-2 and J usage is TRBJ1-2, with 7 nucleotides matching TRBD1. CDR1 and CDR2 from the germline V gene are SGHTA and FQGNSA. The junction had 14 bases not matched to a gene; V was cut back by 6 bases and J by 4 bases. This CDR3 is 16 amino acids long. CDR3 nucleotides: TGTGCCAGCAGTCTAGGGGGCGGGGAGGGGAGCTATGGCTACACCTTC. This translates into CASSLGGGEGSYGYTF.

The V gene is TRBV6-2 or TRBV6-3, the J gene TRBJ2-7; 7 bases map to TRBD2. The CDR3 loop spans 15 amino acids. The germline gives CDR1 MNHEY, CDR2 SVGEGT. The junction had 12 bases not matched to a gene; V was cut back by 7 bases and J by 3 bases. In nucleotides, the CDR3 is TGTGCCAGCATCTACGGGTTAGCGGGCTTCTACGAGCAGTACTTC. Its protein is CASIYGLAGFYEQYF.

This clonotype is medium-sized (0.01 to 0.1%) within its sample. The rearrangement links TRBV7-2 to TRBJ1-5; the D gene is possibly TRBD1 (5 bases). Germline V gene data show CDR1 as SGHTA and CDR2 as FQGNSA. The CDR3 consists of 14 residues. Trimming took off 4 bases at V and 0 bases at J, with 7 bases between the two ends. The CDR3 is CASSSQGSNQPQHF. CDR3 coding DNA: TGTGCCAGCAGCTCCCAGGGTAGCAATCAGCCCCAGCATTTT.

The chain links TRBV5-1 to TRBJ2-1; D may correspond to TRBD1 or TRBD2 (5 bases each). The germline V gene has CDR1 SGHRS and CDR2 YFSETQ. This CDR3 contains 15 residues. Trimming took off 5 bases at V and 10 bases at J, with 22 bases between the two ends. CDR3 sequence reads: CASRPRGAGYEEQFF. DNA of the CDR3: TGCGCCAGCAGGCCGAGAGGGGCAGGGTATGAGGAGCAGTTCTTC.

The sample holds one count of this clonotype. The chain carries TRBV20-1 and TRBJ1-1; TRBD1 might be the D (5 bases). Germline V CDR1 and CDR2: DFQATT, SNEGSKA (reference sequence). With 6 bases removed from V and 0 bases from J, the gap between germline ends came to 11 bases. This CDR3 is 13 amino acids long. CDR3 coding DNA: TGCAGTGCAGAAGGGGATATGAACACTGAAGCTTTCTTT. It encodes CSAEGDMNTEAFF.

The CDR3 reads CASSLTATGDSNQPQHF. CDR3 coding DNA: TGTGCCAGCAGTTTAACCGCGACAGGGGATAGCAATCAGCCCCAGCATTTT. The chain is built from TRBV28 and TRBJ1-5; the match to TRBD1 covers 8 bases. Germline V gives CDR1 MDHEN, CDR2 SYDVKM. Losses at the gene ends were 2 bases for V and 0 bases for J; bases not matched to a gene: 6. The CDR3 covers 17 residues.

The chain's CDR3 is CSAIRNTEAFF. CDR3 in DNA: TGCAGTGCTATCCGTAACACTGAAGCTTTCTTT. V and J are TRBV20-1 and TRBJ1-1; no clear D gene. Germline CDR1 is DFQATT and CDR2 is SNEGSKA (reference sequence). This CDR3 is built from 11 residues. V dropped 4 bases and J dropped 2 bases, with 5 bases sitting between them.

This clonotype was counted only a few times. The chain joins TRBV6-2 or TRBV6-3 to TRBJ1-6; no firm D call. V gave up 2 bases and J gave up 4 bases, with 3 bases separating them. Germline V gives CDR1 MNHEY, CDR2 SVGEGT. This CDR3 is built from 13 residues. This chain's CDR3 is CASSYRYNSPLHF. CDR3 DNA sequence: TGTGCCAGCAGTTACCGGTATAATTCACCCCTCCACTTT.

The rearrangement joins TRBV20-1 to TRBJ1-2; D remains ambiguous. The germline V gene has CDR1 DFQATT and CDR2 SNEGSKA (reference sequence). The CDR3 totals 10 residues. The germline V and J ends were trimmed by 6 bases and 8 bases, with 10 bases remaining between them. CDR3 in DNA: TGCAGTGCACACCTAGAGGGCTACACCTTC. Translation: CSAHLEGYTF.

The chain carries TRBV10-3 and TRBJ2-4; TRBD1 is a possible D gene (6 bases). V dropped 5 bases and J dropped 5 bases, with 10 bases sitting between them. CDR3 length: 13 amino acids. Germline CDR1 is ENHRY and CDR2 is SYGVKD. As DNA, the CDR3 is TGTGCCATCAGTAAGACAGGCCAAAACATTCAGTACTTC. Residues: CAISKTGQNIQYF.

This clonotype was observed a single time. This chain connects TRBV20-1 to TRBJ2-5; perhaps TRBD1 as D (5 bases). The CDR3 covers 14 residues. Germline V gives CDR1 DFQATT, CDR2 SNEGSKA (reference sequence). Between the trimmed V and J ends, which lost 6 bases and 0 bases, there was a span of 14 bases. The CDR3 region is CSATVRTYQETQYF. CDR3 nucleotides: TGCAGTGCCACCGTTAGGACATACCAAGAGACCCAGTACTTC.

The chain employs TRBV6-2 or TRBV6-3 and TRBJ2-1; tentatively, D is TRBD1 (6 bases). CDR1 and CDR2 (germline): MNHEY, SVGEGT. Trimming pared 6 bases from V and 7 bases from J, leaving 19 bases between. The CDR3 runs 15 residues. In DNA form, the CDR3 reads TGTGCCAGCAGACCGACAGGCCGAGAGGCGAATGAGCAGTTCTTC. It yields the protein CASRPTGREANEQFF.

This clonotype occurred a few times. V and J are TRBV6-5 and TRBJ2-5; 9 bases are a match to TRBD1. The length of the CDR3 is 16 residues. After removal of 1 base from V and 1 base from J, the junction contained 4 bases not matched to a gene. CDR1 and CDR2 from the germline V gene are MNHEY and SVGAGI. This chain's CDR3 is CASSYYGTGSQETQYF. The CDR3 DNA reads TGTGCCAGCAGTTACTACGGGACAGGGAGCCAAGAGACCCAGTACTTC.

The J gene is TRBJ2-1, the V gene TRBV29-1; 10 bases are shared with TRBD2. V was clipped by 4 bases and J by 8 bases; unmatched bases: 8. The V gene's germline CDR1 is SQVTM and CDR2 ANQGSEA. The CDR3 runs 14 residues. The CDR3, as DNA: TGCAGCGTTGGCAGCGGGAGGGCCACCGATGAGCAGTTCTTC. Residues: CSVGSGRATDEQFF.

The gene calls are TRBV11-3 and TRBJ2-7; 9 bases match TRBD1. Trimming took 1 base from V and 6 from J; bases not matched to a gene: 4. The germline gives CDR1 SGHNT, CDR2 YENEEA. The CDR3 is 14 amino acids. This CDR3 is CASSLGTGVREQYF. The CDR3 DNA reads TGTGCCAGCAGCTTAGGGACAGGGGTTCGCGAGCAGTACTTC.

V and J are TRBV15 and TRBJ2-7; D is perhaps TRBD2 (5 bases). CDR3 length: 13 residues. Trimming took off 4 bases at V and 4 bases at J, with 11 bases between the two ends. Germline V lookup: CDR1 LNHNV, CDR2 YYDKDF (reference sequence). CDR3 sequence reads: CATSTRTGYEQYF. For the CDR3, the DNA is TGTGCCACCAGCACGCGGACGGGGTACGAGCAGTACTTC.

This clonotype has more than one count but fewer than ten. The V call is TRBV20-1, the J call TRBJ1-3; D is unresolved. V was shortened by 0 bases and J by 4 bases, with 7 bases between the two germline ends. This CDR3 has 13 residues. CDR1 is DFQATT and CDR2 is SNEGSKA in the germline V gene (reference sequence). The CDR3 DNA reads TGCAGTGCTAGAGATAATTTGGGAAACACCATATATTTT. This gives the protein CSARDNLGNTIYF.

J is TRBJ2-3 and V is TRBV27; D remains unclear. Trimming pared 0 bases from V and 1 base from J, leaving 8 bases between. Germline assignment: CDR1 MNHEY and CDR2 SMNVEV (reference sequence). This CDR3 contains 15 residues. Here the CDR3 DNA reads TGTGCCAGCAGTTTATCGCCCGGTGGCACAGATACGCAGTATTTT. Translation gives CASSLSPGGTDTQYF.